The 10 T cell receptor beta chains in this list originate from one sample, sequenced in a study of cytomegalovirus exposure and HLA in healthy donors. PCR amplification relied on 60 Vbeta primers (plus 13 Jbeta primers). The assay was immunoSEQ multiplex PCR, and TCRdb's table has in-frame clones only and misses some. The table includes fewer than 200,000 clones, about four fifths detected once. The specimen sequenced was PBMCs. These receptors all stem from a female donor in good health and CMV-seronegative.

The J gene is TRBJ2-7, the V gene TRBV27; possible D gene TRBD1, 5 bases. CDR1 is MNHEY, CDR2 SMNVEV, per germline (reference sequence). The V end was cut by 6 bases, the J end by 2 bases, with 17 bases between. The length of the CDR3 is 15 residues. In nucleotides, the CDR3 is TGTGCCAGCAGCCCAACCCCCTGGACAACCTACGAGCAGTACTTC. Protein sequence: CASSPTPWTTYEQYF.

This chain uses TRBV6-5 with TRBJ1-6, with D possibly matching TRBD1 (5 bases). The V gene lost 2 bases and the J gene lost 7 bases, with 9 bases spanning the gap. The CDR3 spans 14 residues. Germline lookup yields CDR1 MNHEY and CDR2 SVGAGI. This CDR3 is CASSYRGANSPLHF. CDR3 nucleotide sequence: TGTGCCAGCAGTTACAGGGGTGCGAATTCACCCCTCCACTTT.

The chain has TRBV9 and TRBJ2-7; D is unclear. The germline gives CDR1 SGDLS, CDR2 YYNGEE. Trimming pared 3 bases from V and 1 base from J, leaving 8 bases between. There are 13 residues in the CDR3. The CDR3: CASSAGSSYEQYF. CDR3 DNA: TGTGCCAGCAGCGCGGGTTCTTCCTACGAGCAGTACTTC.

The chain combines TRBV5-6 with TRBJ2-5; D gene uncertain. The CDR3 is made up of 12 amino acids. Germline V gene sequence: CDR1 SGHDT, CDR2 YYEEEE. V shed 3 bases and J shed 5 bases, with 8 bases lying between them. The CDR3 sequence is CASSSIQETQYF. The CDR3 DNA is TGTGCCAGCAGCTCGATACAGGAGACCCAGTACTTC. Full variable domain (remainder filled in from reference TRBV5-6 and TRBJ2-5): DAGVTQSPTHLIKTRGQQVTLRCSPKSGHDTVSWYQQALGQGPQFIFQYYEEEERQRGNFPDRFSGHQFPNYSSELNVNALLLGDSALYLCASSSIQETQYFGPGTRLLVL.

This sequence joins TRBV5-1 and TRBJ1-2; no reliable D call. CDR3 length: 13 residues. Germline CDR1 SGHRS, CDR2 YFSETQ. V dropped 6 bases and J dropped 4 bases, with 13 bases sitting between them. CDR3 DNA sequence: TGCGCCAGCACCGTACCGGGTGGCTATGGCTACACCTTC. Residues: CASTVPGGYGYTF.

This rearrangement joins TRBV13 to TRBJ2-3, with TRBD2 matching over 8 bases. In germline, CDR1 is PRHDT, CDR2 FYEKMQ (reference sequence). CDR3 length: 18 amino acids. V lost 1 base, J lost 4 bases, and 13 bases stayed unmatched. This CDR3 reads CASSLAQWVAGIADTQYF. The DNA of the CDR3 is TGTGCCAGCAGCTTAGCCCAATGGGTAGCGGGAATCGCAGATACGCAGTATTTT.

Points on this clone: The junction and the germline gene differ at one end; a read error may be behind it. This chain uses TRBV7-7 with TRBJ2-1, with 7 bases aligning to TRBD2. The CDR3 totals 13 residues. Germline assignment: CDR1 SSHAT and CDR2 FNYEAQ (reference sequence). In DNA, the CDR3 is TGTGCTAGCAGCTTATCGGGAGGCAATGAGCAGTTCTTC. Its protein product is CASSLSGGNEQFF.

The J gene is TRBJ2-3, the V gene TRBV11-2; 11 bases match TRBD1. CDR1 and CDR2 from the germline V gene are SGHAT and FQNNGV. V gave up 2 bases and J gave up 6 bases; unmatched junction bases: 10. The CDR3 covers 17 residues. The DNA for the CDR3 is TGTGCCAGCAGCTTAAGACCTGGACAGGGGGCGTTGGATACGCAGTATTTT. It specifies CASSLRPGQGALDTQYF.

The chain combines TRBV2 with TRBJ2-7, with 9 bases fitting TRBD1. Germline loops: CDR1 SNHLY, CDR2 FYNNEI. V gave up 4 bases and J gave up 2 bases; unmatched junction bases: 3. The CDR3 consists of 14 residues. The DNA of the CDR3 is TGTGCCAGCAGTGTGGGACAGGGCCCCTACGAGCAGTACTTC. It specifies CASSVGQGPYEQYF.

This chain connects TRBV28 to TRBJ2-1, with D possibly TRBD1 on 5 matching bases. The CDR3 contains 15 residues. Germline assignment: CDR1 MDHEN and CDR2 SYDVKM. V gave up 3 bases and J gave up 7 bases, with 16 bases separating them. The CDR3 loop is CASSLYRLDKNEQFF. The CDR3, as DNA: TGTGCCAGCAGTTTGTACAGGCTGGACAAGAATGAGCAGTTCTTC. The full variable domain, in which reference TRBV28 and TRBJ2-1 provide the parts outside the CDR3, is DVKVTQSSRYLVKRTGEKVFLECVQDMDHENMFWYRQDPGLGLRLIYFSYDVKMKEKGDIPEGYSVSREKKERFSLILESASTNQTSMYLCASSLYRLDKNEQFFGPGTRLTVL.